The source of this TCR beta chain is a study of blood T cells in healthy people across ages. The CDR3 has 14 amino acids. With 5 bases removed from V and 6 bases from J, the gap between germline ends came to 16 bases. Germline V lookup: CDR1 LNHDA, CDR2 SQIVND (reference sequence). Alongside a J-beta primer mix, a sample-barcoded 5' primer served in a second PCR lasting about 7 to 12 cycles. Using its own MiXCR run on the 5' RACE reads, TCRdb lists one record per CDR3 protein. The repertoire consists of 1.5 million to 2 million distinct CDR3 sequences, with under 30% occurring once and the leading ten covering around 7.7%.

This TCR came from a woman younger than 45 in good health. The J gene is TRBJ1-2, the V gene TRBV19; possibly TRBD1 for D (6 bases). The sample consisted of blood. The CDR3 DNA reads as TGTGCCAGTAGTGGTACGGGGGGCTTGGATGGCTACACCTTC. Residues: CASSGTGGLDGYTF.